Each of the 26 T cell receptor beta chains below was sequenced from the same sample in a study of early stage breast cancer tumors. The assay was immunoSEQ multiplex PCR, and TCRdb's table has in-frame clones only and misses some. The sample has 50,000 to 75,000 clones, 60% to 85% seen once. Input material: blood. These receptors were obtained from a person younger than 45 with breast cancer.

This sequence joins TRBV30 and TRBJ1-2, with D possibly matching TRBD1 (5 bases). The CDR3 has 12 amino acids. Germline lookup yields CDR1 GTSNPN and CDR2 SVGIG (reference sequence). Trimming took off 1 base at V and 4 bases at J, with 7 bases between the two ends. The CDR3 here is CAWSGGVYGYTF. The CDR3 nucleotides are TGTGCCTGGAGTGGGGGGGTCTATGGCTACACCTTC.

V is TRBV9 and J is TRBJ2-5, with D perhaps TRBD1 (6 bases). V gave up 7 bases and J gave up 2 bases, with 21 bases separating them. Germline lookup yields CDR1 SGDLS and CDR2 YYNGEE. The CDR3 has 16 amino acids. CDR3 sequence reads: CASGRFDRSYQETQYF. CDR3 DNA sequence: TGTGCCAGCGGTCGCTTCGACAGGAGTTATCAAGAGACCCAGTACTTC.

This chain connects TRBV30 to TRBJ2-1; 12 nucleotides line up with TRBD2. V was clipped by 1 base and J by 3 bases; unmatched bases: 4. The CDR3 length is 16 residues. Germline V lookup: CDR1 GTSNPN, CDR2 SVGIG (reference sequence). CDR3 in amino acids: CAWSGTTSGSYNEQFF. For the CDR3, the DNA is TGTGCCTGGAGTGGCACGACTAGCGGGAGCTACAATGAGCAGTTCTTC.

The chain has TRBV5-6 and TRBJ1-5; 7 bases align to TRBD1. Trimming removed 3 bases from V and 4 bases from J; junction bases left unmatched: 1. The germline V gene has CDR1 SGHDT and CDR2 YYEEEE. The CDR3 contains 13 residues. CDR3 bases: TGTGCCAGCAGCTCGACAGGGAATCAGCCCCAGCATTTT. This encodes CASSSTGNQPQHF.

The V and J genes are TRBV6-5 and TRBJ1-1; D may be TRBD1 (6 bases). Trimming pared 2 bases from V and 10 bases from J, leaving 11 bases between. The CDR3 is 12 residues long. CDR1 and CDR2 from the germline V gene are MNHEY and SVGAGI. The CDR3 loop is CASSYTGGAAFF. The CDR3 DNA reads TGTGCCAGCAGTTACACGGGGGGGGCAGCTTTCTTT.

This clone has just a few counts. The V call is TRBV27, the J call TRBJ2-7; D perhaps matches TRBD2 (6 bases). Germline loops: CDR1 MNHEY, CDR2 SMNVEV (reference sequence). V was shortened by 7 bases and J by 7 bases, with 20 bases between the two germline ends. The CDR3 is 14 amino acids. DNA of the CDR3: TGTGCCAGCACCCCGTGGGGGGAGCAGAGGGAGCAGTACTTC. Its protein is CASTPWGEQREQYF.

This chain uses TRBV7-2 with TRBJ2-1; TRBD2 aligns across 8 bases. Germline CDR1 reads SGHTA; CDR2 reads FQGNSA. CDR3 length: 17 amino acids. J gave up 0 bases and V 2 bases, and 6 bases lay outside the gene matches. The CDR3 DNA sequence: TGTGCCAGCAGCTTACAGGTCGGGAGGGTCTCCTACAATGAGCAGTTCTTC. Translating it yields CASSLQVGRVSYNEQFF.

CDR3 nucleotide sequence: TGTGCCAGCAGCTTAGGAGCTAGCGGGAGGGCCAGGGAGCAGTTCTTC. Its translation: CASSLGASGRAREQFF. This chain uses TRBV7-9 with TRBJ2-1; TRBD2 agrees at 12 bases. After removal of 1 base from V and 10 bases from J, the junction contained 8 bases not matched to a gene. Germline assignment: CDR1 SEHNR and CDR2 FQNEAQ (reference sequence). This CDR3 region has 16 residues.

The V and J genes are TRBV27 and TRBJ2-7; TRBD2 aligns across 9 bases. Germline V CDR1 and CDR2: MNHEY, SMNVEV (reference sequence). Unmatched junction bases numbered 5, after V lost 3 bases and J lost 2 bases. This CDR3 is built from 15 residues. CDR3 loop: CASSFGAGGTYEQYF. The DNA for the CDR3 is TGTGCCAGCAGTTTCGGAGCGGGAGGAACCTACGAGCAGTACTTC.

This clone was recorded only once. The V and J genes are TRBV11-2 and TRBJ2-7; 16 nucleotides line up with TRBD2. Germline values: CDR1 SGHAT, CDR2 FQNNGV. With 5 bases clipped from V and 6 bases from J, the junction kept 7 bases outside the gene matches. CDR3 size: 16 residues. CDR3 coding DNA: TGTGCCAGCAGCACGGGACTAGCGGGAGGGCCAAGCGAGCAGTACTTC. Translation gives CASSTGLAGGPSEQYF.

The chain links TRBV5-1 to TRBJ2-7; 7 bases agree with TRBD2. CDR1 is SGHRS, CDR2 YFSETQ, per germline. J was trimmed by 6 bases and V by 0 bases; bases with no gene match: 6. This CDR3 is built from 14 residues. The CDR3 DNA is TGCGCCAGCAGCTTGGATGGGAGGGCCTCCGAGCAGTACTTC. This codes for CASSLDGRASEQYF.

The chain employs TRBV19 and TRBJ1-3; D not resolved. V was pared by 1 base and J by 0 bases, with 10 bases between. CDR1 is LNHDA, CDR2 SQIVND, per germline (reference sequence). The CDR3 covers 16 residues. CDR3 bases: TGTGCCAGTAGTATAGGTCGCAGTTACTCTGGAAACACCATATATTTT. Protein sequence: CASSIGRSYSGNTIYF.

The chain links TRBV7-9 to TRBJ1-3; 7 nucleotides agree with TRBD1. Germline V gene lookup returns CDR1 SEHNR and CDR2 FQNEAQ (reference sequence). V was pared by 5 bases and J by 1 base, with 11 bases of the junction left unmatched. This CDR3 spans 17 amino acids. The CDR3: CASSPRTGYLSGNTIYF. Written as DNA, the CDR3 is TGTGCCAGCAGCCCCCGGACAGGATATCTATCTGGAAACACCATATATTTT.

The CDR3 region is CASSQGQEPTEQYF. CDR3 nucleotide sequence: TGTGCCAGCAGCCAAGGTCAGGAGCCCACCGAGCAGTACTTC. J is TRBJ2-7 and V is TRBV4-2; D unresolved. The V end lost 1 base, the J end lost 6 bases, and 13 bases lay between the germline ends. In germline, CDR1 is LGHNA, CDR2 YNFKEQ. The length of the CDR3 is 14 residues.

The count of this clone is one. CDR3 region: CASSQVLGYEQYF. The CDR3 bases are TGCGCCAGCAGCCAAGTTCTGGGGTACGAGCAGTACTTC. The chain recombines TRBV4-3 with TRBJ2-7; D gene ambiguous. This CDR3 spans 13 amino acids. Per germline, CDR1 LGHNA and CDR2 YSLEER. V shed 1 base and J shed 4 bases, with 8 bases lying between them.

This chain connects TRBV4-2 to TRBJ2-3; 9 bases are a match to TRBD1. Germline-derived CDR1 and CDR2 are LGHNA and YNFKEQ. CDR3 length: 17 residues. V lost 5 bases to trimming and J lost 1 base; unmatched junction nucleotides: 10. The CDR3 is CASSTAGQGWGTDTQYF. The CDR3 DNA reads as TGTGCCAGCAGCACGGCGGGACAGGGTTGGGGCACAGATACGCAGTATTTT.

This clone was seen only a few times. J is TRBJ1-2 and V is TRBV4-1; D is undetermined. The CDR3 runs to 14 residues. The germline gives CDR1 MGHRA, CDR2 YSYEKL. V lost 8 bases and J lost 4, with 17 bases in between. In nucleotides, the CDR3 is TGCGCCAGCCTCCGCCCGGTCGGGGTCTATGGCTACACCTTC. Encoded protein: CASLRPVGVYGYTF.

The chain is built from TRBV18 and TRBJ2-1; 8 bases are a match to TRBD2. J lost 6 bases, V lost 3 bases, and 10 bases had no gene match. The CDR3 is made up of 16 amino acids. Germline V CDR1 and CDR2: KGHSH, LQKENI. Here the CDR3 reads CASSPPSGSIVNEQFF. In DNA, the CDR3 is TGTGCCAGCTCACCTCCGAGCGGGAGTATCGTCAATGAGCAGTTCTTC.

This clone was found a few times. The chain recombines TRBV27 with TRBJ2-7; no firm D call. The CDR3 consists of 12 residues. The V gene's germline CDR1 is MNHEY and CDR2 SMNVEV (reference sequence). The V and J ends lost 4 bases and 1 base respectively, with 5 bases between them. DNA for the CDR3: TGTGCCAGCAGTTACATGTCCTACGAGCAGTACTTC. Translated: CASSYMSYEQYF.

This clone was seen a handful of times. The rearrangement joins TRBV4-1 to TRBJ2-3; TRBD1 might be the D (5 bases). Germline lookup yields CDR1 MGHRA and CDR2 YSYEKL. The CDR3 consists of 15 residues. The V and J ends lost 1 base and 1 base respectively, with 9 bases between them. The DNA of the CDR3 is TGCGCCAGCAGCCAAGCACAGGCGGGCACAGATACGCAGTATTTT. Amino acids: CASSQAQAGTDTQYF.

This clone occurred a few times. This chain joins TRBV2 and TRBJ1-2, with D maybe TRBD1 (6 bases). Germline CDR1 reads SNHLY; CDR2 reads FYNNEI. The CDR3 runs 15 residues. The ends were cut back, 1 base at V and 3 bases at J, with 12 bases in the middle. CDR3 in amino acids: CASSEGQGMYYGYTF. In DNA, the CDR3 is TGTGCCAGCAGTGAAGGTCAGGGGATGTACTATGGCTACACCTTC.

The genes are TRBV29-1 and TRBJ1-1; 8 nucleotides line up with TRBD1. The CDR3 contains 16 residues. V shed 2 bases and J 0 bases; nucleotides not matched to a gene: 8. The germline V gene has CDR1 SQVTM and CDR2 ANQGSEA. In DNA, the CDR3 is TGCAGCGTTGAAATCCAGGGGGCGATTCTGAACACTGAAGCTTTCTTT. Residues: CSVEIQGAILNTEAFF.

The rearrangement links TRBV13 to TRBJ1-1, with no clear D. The CDR3 spans 14 residues. Germline loops: CDR1 PRHDT, CDR2 FYEKMQ (reference sequence). With 4 bases removed from V and 11 bases from J, the gap between germline ends came to 20 bases. The CDR3 region is CASSSDTRRAGAFF. The DNA for the CDR3 is TGTGCCAGCAGCTCCGACACCCGGCGGGCGGGGGCTTTCTTT.

This chain uses TRBV29-1 with TRBJ1-3; no reliable D call. Deletions cut 3 bases from V and 2 bases from J, with 11 bases between. The germline CDR1 and CDR2 sequences are SQVTM and ANQGSEA. The CDR3 length is 14 residues. CDR3 DNA: TGCAGCGTTGAGGCCGCTAACACTGGAAACACCATATATTTT. Encoded protein: CSVEAANTGNTIYF. Filled out from reference TRBV29-1 and TRBJ1-3, the complete variable domain reads SAVISQKPSRDICQRGTSLTIQCQVDSQVTMMFWYRQQPGQSLTLIATANQGSEATYESGFVIDKFPISRPNLTFSTLTVSNMSPEDSSIYLCSVEAANTGNTIYFGEGSWLTVV.

This rearrangement joins TRBV27 to TRBJ2-7, with a tentative D call TRBD1 (7 bases). Germline V gene sequence: CDR1 MNHEY, CDR2 SMNVEV (reference sequence). V lost 8 bases and J 4 bases, leaving 15 bases between the germline ends. This CDR3 has 13 amino acids. In nucleotides, the CDR3 is TGTGCCAGCTCTTACAGGGGAGGATACGAGCAGTACTTC. Its translation: CASSYRGGYEQYF.

This chain links TRBV23-1 with TRBJ1-1, with a tentative D call TRBD1 (5 bases). TRBV23-1 falls under the ORF class, with uncertain function. The CDR3 is 17 amino acids. The V gene lost 0 bases and the J gene lost 1 base, with 15 bases spanning the gap. As DNA, the CDR3 is TGCGCCAGCAGTCAATCCGAATTCCGGGACCGGAACACTGAAGCTTTCTTT. Its protein is CASSQSEFRDRNTEAFF.